This T cell receptor beta chain was observed in a study of blood T cells in healthy people across ages. Looking at the study overall: Template switching caught about one barcoded beta molecule for each two T cells.

V shed 2 bases and J shed 1 base, with 9 bases lying between them. The CDR3 is 14 residues long. Looked up from germline, CDR1 is SEHNR and CDR2 is FQNEAQ (reference sequence). General study results and limits: Long-lived donors had more naive CD4+ cells and higher diversity than aged donors.

The sample holds many counts of this clonotype. Its target is not known. A second PCR of roughly 7 to 11 cycles used a sample-barcoded 5' primer and a J-beta primer mix. Each CDR3 protein gets one entry after TCRdb re-called the 5' RACE reads with MiXCR. The sample lists roughly 900,000 distinct CDR3 sequences, 25% to 30% seen once, with roughly 17% in the top ten. The chain carries TRBV7-9 and TRBJ2-7; no reliable D call. Sequencing input: blood. This TCR was sampled from an elderly woman in good health. CDR3 coding DNA: TGTGCCAGCAGCTTACTAGGCCAGTCCTACGAGCAGTACTTC. Amino acid sequence: CASSLLGQSYEQYF.